The entry below describes one TCR beta chain. This record comes from a study of blood T cell repertoires in COVID-19. As originally analysed: For nucleated cells, counts were estimated from reference gene primer amplification. The assay was immunoSEQ multiplex PCR, and TCRdb's table has in-frame clones only and misses some. D and trimming were read from the DNA, whereas the V and J calls and clone size are those reported in that table. The table lists approximately 140,000 clones, 80% to 90% of them singletons. This CDR3 contains 15 residues. The germline gives CDR1 SGDLS, CDR2 YYNGEE. V shed 4 bases and J 0 bases; nucleotides not matched to a gene: 3.

The source is a man between 65 and 85 years old with acute or convalescent COVID-19. The sample taken for sequencing was peripheral blood. The genes are TRBV9 and TRBJ2-2; TRBD1 matches at 7 bases. CDR3 sequence (DNA): TGTGCCAGCAGCAGAGACAGGGCGAACACCGGGGAGCTGTTTTTT. Translation: CASSRDRANTGELFF.